The 27 T cell receptor beta chains in this list originate from one sample, sequenced in a study of T cell clonality in common variable immunodeficiency. Produced via immunoSEQ multiplex PCR; TCRdb's table is partial and in-frame only. Observed in the sample are 52,000 or so clones, none of them singletons. Sequenced material: peripheral blood mononuclear cells. These receptors were obtained from a person between 18 and 70 years old in good health.

This clone was recorded at least ten times. The CDR3 goes on 3 residues after the read ends, and that part is filled in from the germline J gene. V is TRBV6-4 and J is TRBJ1-1; 7 nucleotides align to TRBD1. Germline CDR1 MRHNA, CDR2 SNTAGT. CDR3 length equals 14 residues. Trimming at V came to 3 bases and at J to 5 bases, leaving 6 bases not matched to a gene. The CDR3 is CASSETGEGTEAFF. The DNA read from the CDR3 is TGTGCCAGCAGTGAAACAGGGGAGGGTACTGAA.

This clone was picked up many times. Sequencing ends 3 residues short of the CDR3 end; the germline J gene provides the rest. This chain connects TRBV10-3 to TRBJ1-1, with 9 positions matching TRBD1. The CDR3 sequence is 16 residues long. CDR1 is ENHRY and CDR2 is SYGVKD in the germline V gene. Losses at the gene ends were 4 bases for V and 2 bases for J; bases not matched to a gene: 8. CDR3 residues: CAISGVTTGGNTEAFF. Incomplete CDR3 DNA: TGTGCCATCAGTGGTGTCACGACAGGGGGAAACACTGAA.

This clone was observed many times. The read ends 3 residues before the CDR3 terminus; that terminus is restored from the germline J gene. V and J are TRBV28 and TRBJ1-1, with unresolved D. V lost 7 bases to trimming and J lost 5 bases, with 14 bases between them. The germline V gene encodes CDR1 MDHEN and CDR2 SYDVKM. The CDR3 has 13 residues. The CDR3 DNA, read in part, is TGTGCCAGCAACCTCGCGGCTGGGACTGAA. This gives the protein CASNLAAGTE. From start to end, the CDR3 is CASNLAAGTEAFF.

This clone has a count of ten or more. This chain's CDR3 is CASSKPGQEETQYF. The CDR3 bases that were read are TGTGCCAGCAGTAAACCGGGACAGGAAGAGACC. The chain recombines TRBV7-7 with TRBJ2-5, with TRBD1 matching over 8 bases. The read ends 3 residues before the CDR3 terminus; that terminus is restored from the germline J gene. Unmatched junction bases numbered 6, after V lost 6 bases and J lost 3 bases. From germline, CDR1 is SSHAT and CDR2 FNYEAQ (reference sequence). This CDR3 contains 14 residues.

A few counts support this clone. The sequence runs out 3 residues before the end of the CDR3; the remainder is reconstructed from the germline J gene. V is TRBV11-2 and J is TRBJ1-4; TRBD1 aligns across 8 bases. CDR1 SGHAT and CDR2 FQNNGV come from the germline V gene. The CDR3 covers 14 residues. V was pared by 4 bases and J by 8 bases, with 6 bases of the junction left unmatched. CDR3 sequence reads: CASSSTGAGEKLFF. The part of the CDR3 DNA that was read is TGTGCCAGCAGCTCGACAGGGGCCGGGGAAAAA.

Many counts were recorded for this clone. With the read ending 3 residues before the CDR3 end, the germline J gene is used to fill in that end. This sequence joins TRBV5-6 and TRBJ1-1; a weak D match, TRBD1 (6 bases). Germline loops: CDR1 SGHDT, CDR2 YYEEEE. V lost 1 base to trimming and J lost 4 bases, with 14 bases between them. This CDR3 is 15 amino acids long. CDR3 residues: CASSLREGVGTEAFF. Partial CDR3 DNA: TGTGCCAGCAGCTTGAGAGAGGGGGTTGGCACTGAA.

At least ten counts were recorded for this clone. The read terminates 3 residues before the CDR3 end, so the remaining end is supplied by the germline J gene. This sequence joins TRBV28 and TRBJ2-3; 10 bases map to TRBD1. Losses at the gene ends were 3 bases for V and 4 bases for J; bases not matched to a gene: 7. CDR1 is MDHEN and CDR2 is SYDVKM in the germline V gene. CDR3 size: 16 residues. The CDR3 loop reads CASSFGTGVIADTQYF. The CDR3 bases that were read are TGTGCCAGCAGTTTCGGGACAGGGGTAATAGCAGATACG.

This clone was counted between two and nine times. The read falls 3 residues short of the CDR3 end, and the missing part is taken from the germline J gene. The gene calls are TRBV20-1 and TRBJ1-4, with 7 nucleotides matching TRBD1. The CDR3 loop spans 13 amino acids. Germline lookup yields CDR1 DFQATT and CDR2 SNEGSKA (reference sequence). The chain's CDR3 is CSARGDRASPLFF. The covered CDR3 bases are TGCAGTGCTAGAGGTGACAGGGCATCACCA.

In its sample, this clone was seen many times. The read stops 3 residues short of the end of the CDR3; the missing end is completed from the germline J gene. The V gene is TRBV19, the J gene TRBJ2-5, with D tentatively TRBD1 (6 bases). V lost 3 bases and J 6 bases, leaving 11 bases between the germline ends. From germline, CDR1 is LNHDA and CDR2 SQIVND (reference sequence). The CDR3 spans 13 residues. CDR3 in amino acids: CASSIEQGKTQYF. The covered CDR3 bases are TGTGCCAGTAGTATCGAACAGGGAAAGACC.

This clone was detected ten times or more. The sequence runs out 3 residues before the end of the CDR3; the remainder is reconstructed from the germline J gene. The gene calls are TRBV5-4 and TRBJ2-1; weak D call: TRBD2 (5 bases). Trimming took off 4 bases at V and 3 bases at J, with 8 bases between the two ends. CDR1 SGHNT and CDR2 YYREEE come from the germline V gene (reference sequence). The CDR3 length is 13 residues. The sequenced CDR3 bases are TGTGCCAGCAGCGGAAGCGGCTACAATGAG. Encoded protein: CASSGSGYNE. The entire CDR3 reads CASSGSGYNEQFF.

This clone has ten or more counts. The CDR3 end is not reached by the read, which stops 3 residues before it; the germline J gene fills it in. This chain links TRBV6-4 with TRBJ2-3; 10 positions agree with TRBD2. J gave up 2 bases and V 6 bases, and 5 bases lay outside the gene matches. The CDR3 runs 15 residues. Per germline, CDR1 MRHNA and CDR2 SNTAGT. The CDR3 DNA, read in part, is TGTGCCAGCAGCATCCTAGCGGGAGCCACAGATACG. Its translation is CASSILAGATDT. The full CDR3 protein reads CASSILAGATDTQYF.

Ten or more counts support this clone. The sequenced fragment ends 3 residues before the CDR3 boundary, so the rest is inferred from the germline J gene. This chain connects TRBV2 to TRBJ2-5, with a weak D call TRBD2 (7 bases). The V end was cut by 7 bases, the J end by 2 bases, with 17 bases between. The CDR3 runs to 15 residues. CDR1 and CDR2 (germline): SNHLY, FYNNEI. CDR3 DNA (partial): TGTGCCAGCACTAGGAGGGGGGGGCGACAAGAGACC. As protein: CASTRRGGRQET. The complete CDR3 reads CASTRRGGRQETQYF.

This clone was observed at least ten times. The observed sequence ends 3 residues before the CDR3 terminus, with the missing tail filled in from the germline J gene. The rearrangement joins TRBV5-1 to TRBJ2-1; D is possibly TRBD2 (5 bases). Between the trimmed V and J ends, which lost 2 bases and 9 bases, there was a span of 9 bases. Germline CDR1 and CDR2: SGHRS and YFSETQ. This CDR3 region has 12 residues. The CDR3 reads CASSFGEGEQFF. CDR3 DNA (partial): TGCGCCAGCAGCTTCGGGGAAGGTGAG.

This clone occurred many times. The CDR3 goes on 3 residues after the read ends, and that part is filled in from the germline J gene. J is TRBJ1-1 and V is TRBV19; D might be TRBD1 (5 bases). V lost 11 bases and J lost 3, with 10 bases in between. Germline-derived CDR1 and CDR2 are LNHDA and SQIVND (reference sequence). The CDR3 consists of 11 residues. The covered CDR3 bases are TGTGCCTCTCGGACACACACTGAA. Translated: CASRTHTE. From start to end, the CDR3 is CASRTHTEAFF.

At least ten counts were recorded for this clone. The read stops 3 residues short of the end of the CDR3; the missing end is completed from the germline J gene. J is TRBJ2-5 and V is TRBV10-3; TRBD2 matches at 9 bases. The germline V gene encodes CDR1 ENHRY and CDR2 SYGVKD. The CDR3 covers 13 residues. The J segment lost 2 bases and the V segment lost 11 bases, leaving 6 bases of the junction unmatched. The sequenced CDR3 bases are TGTGCCGCTGCTAGCGGGATGCAAGAGACC. This sequence encodes CAAASGMQET. The full CDR3 sequence reads CAAASGMQETQYF.

The table lists this clone with many counts. Read coverage stops 3 residues before the CDR3 terminus; the germline J gene supplies the remainder. The rearrangement uses TRBV5-1 and TRBJ2-7; no firm D call. There are 14 residues in the CDR3. Germline-derived CDR1 and CDR2 are SGHRS and YFSETQ. Trimming left V 0 bases short and J 0 bases short, with 7 bases between. CDR3 sequence: CASSLVGLSYEQYF. The part of the CDR3 DNA that was read is TGCGCCAGCAGCTTGGTGGGCCTCTCCTACGAG.

This clone showed up many times. The CDR3 end falls 3 residues outside the read, so it is completed with the germline J gene. This chain connects TRBV19 to TRBJ1-2; tentatively, D is TRBD1 (5 bases). CDR3 size: 13 residues. Looked up from germline, CDR1 is LNHDA and CDR2 is SQIVND (reference sequence). Trimming left V 3 bases short and J 3 bases short, with 8 bases between. The CDR3 sequence: CASSIDRDYGYTF. The sequenced CDR3 bases are TGTGCCAGTAGTATCGACAGAGACTATGGC.

The sample holds many counts of this clone. The CDR3 end falls 3 residues outside the read, so it is completed with the germline J gene. Other DNA sequences in the same sample also yield this CDR3. The chain employs TRBV30 and TRBJ2-3, with 15 bases aligning to TRBD2. The V gene's germline CDR1 is GTSNPN and CDR2 SVGIG (reference sequence). This CDR3 contains 16 residues. The V gene end was trimmed by 3 bases and the J gene end by 3 bases; junction bases not matched to a gene: 4. Incomplete CDR3 DNA: TGTGCCTGGAGCAGGGGGACTAGCGGGAGGACAGATACG. This codes for CAWSRGTSGRTDT. From start to end, the CDR3 is CAWSRGTSGRTDTQYF.

This clone was seen ten or more times. The read stops 3 residues short of the end of the CDR3; the missing end is completed from the germline J gene. V and J are TRBV5-4 and TRBJ2-3, with a weak D call TRBD2 (5 bases). This CDR3 is 16 amino acids long. Germline CDR1 is SGHNT and CDR2 is YYREEE (reference sequence). The V gene lost 6 bases and the J gene lost 0 bases, with 17 bases spanning the gap. The covered CDR3 bases are TGTGCCAGCACCGAAGTTGTGGACTTTAGCACAGATACG. Its translation: CASTEVVDFSTDT. The entire CDR3 protein is CASTEVVDFSTDTQYF.

Turning to this clone: The read stops 3 residues short of the end of the CDR3; the missing end is completed from the germline J gene. The identical CDR3 is also encoded by other nucleotide sequences in the sample. This chain links TRBV6-1 with TRBJ1-2; D call uncertain. Germline CDR1 MNHNS, CDR2 SASEGT. This CDR3 is built from 14 residues. CDR3 bases read: TGTGCCAGCAGTGAAAGGAGGGTCCTTAAGGCC. Amino acid sequence: CASSERRVLKA. The whole CDR3 protein is CASSERRVLKAYTF.

The table lists this clone with many counts. A read error may account for a junction end that differs from germline. Read coverage stops 3 residues before the CDR3 terminus; the germline J gene supplies the remainder. V is TRBV4-2 and J is TRBJ2-1, with D uncertain. Germline CDR1 is LGHNA and CDR2 is YNFKEQ. The CDR3 is made up of 15 amino acids. The chain's CDR3 is CASSQDVTVRNEQFF. The sequenced CDR3 bases are TGCGCCAGCAGCCAAGATGTAACTGTCAGGAATGAG.

Details on this clone: The sequence runs out 3 residues before the end of the CDR3; the remainder is reconstructed from the germline J gene. The V and J genes are TRBV11-1 and TRBJ2-1; 7 positions match TRBD2. The J segment lost 7 bases and the V segment lost 5 bases, leaving 11 bases of the junction unmatched. Looked up from germline, CDR1 is SGHAT and CDR2 is FQDESV (reference sequence). This CDR3 contains 15 residues. CDR3 amino acids: CASSQRTRVGNEQFF. Incomplete CDR3 DNA: TGTGCCAGCAGCCAAAGGACTAGAGTCGGGAATGAG.

The table lists this clone with many counts. Read data end 3 residues before the CDR3 end; the end is taken from the germline J gene. This rearrangement joins TRBV10-3 to TRBJ1-1; no firm D call. CDR1 is ENHRY, CDR2 SYGVKD, per germline. V was trimmed by 4 bases and J by 0 bases, leaving 12 bases between them. CDR3 size: 15 residues. CDR3 in amino acids: CAISAKEGMNTEAFF. Partial CDR3 DNA: TGTGCCATCAGTGCCAAGGAGGGTATGAACACTGAA.

This clone was counted ten times or more. The CDR3 end is not reached by the read, which stops 3 residues before it; the germline J gene fills it in. The chain has TRBV5-5 and TRBJ2-1; possible D gene TRBD1, 5 bases. Trimming left V 3 bases short and J 4 bases short, with 14 bases between. The CDR3 sequence is 15 residues long. In germline, CDR1 is SGHKS, CDR2 YYEKEE (reference sequence). The CDR3 DNA, read in part, is TGTGCCAGCAGCTCTTTCCGGACATCATACAATGAG. Its translation is CASSSFRTSYNE. Given in full, the CDR3 is CASSSFRTSYNEQFF.

This clone was counted ten times or more. The DNA ends 3 residues before the CDR3 does, and the rest of the CDR3 is filled in from the germline J gene. The chain is built from TRBV5-4 and TRBJ2-1; no clear D. Germline V gene data show CDR1 as SGHNT and CDR2 as YYREEE (reference sequence). Trimming took 1 base from V and 6 from J, leaving 14 bases between them. This CDR3 has 15 amino acids. This CDR3 is CASSLYHQVGNEQFF. The covered CDR3 bases are TGTGCCAGCAGCTTGTACCATCAGGTCGGCAATGAG. Full variable domain (rest looked up from reference TRBV5-4 and TRBJ2-1): ETGVTQSPTHLIKTRGQQVTLRCSSQSGHNTVSWYQQALGQGPQFIFQYYREEENGRGNFPPRFSGLQFPNYSSELNVNALELDDSALYLCASSLYHQVGNEQFFGPGTRLTVL.

In its sample, this clone was seen many times. From the germline J gene comes the end of the CDR3, since the read stops 3 residues before it. The chain employs TRBV7-9 and TRBJ2-7, with a tentative D call TRBD1 (6 bases). V shed 4 bases and J shed 0 bases, with 13 bases lying between them. CDR3 size: 15 residues. Looked up from germline, CDR1 is SEHNR and CDR2 is FQNEAQ (reference sequence). CDR3: CASSSTGSSSYEQYF. The sequenced part of the CDR3 DNA is TGTGCCAGCAGCTCGACAGGATCTAGCTCCTACGAG.

Ten or more counts support this clone. Read coverage stops 3 residues before the CDR3 terminus; the germline J gene supplies the remainder. The V call is TRBV5-1, the J call TRBJ2-3; 8 bases are a match to TRBD2. The CDR3 consists of 17 residues. CDR1 is SGHRS and CDR2 is YFSETQ in the germline V gene. The DNA read from the CDR3 is TGCGCCAGCAGCTTGGAACCGCTAGCGGGCGTCCAAGAGACG. The encoded protein is CASSLEPLAGVQET. The CDR3 as a whole reads CASSLEPLAGVQETQYF.